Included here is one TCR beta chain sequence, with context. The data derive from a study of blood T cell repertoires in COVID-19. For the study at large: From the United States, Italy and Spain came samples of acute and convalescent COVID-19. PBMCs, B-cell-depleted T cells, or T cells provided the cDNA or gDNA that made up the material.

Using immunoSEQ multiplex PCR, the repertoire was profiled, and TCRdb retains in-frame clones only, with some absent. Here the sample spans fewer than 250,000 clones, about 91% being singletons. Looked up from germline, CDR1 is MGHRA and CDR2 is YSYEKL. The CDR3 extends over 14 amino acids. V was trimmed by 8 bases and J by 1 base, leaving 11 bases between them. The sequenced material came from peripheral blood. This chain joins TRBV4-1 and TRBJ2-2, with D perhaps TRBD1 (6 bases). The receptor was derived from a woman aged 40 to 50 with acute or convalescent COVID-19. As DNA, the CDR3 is TGCGCCAGCGGACGGACAGTGAACACCGGGGAGCTGTTTTTT. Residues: CASGRTVNTGELFF.